This TCR beta chain came from a study of T cells after yellow fever vaccination. J was trimmed by 4 bases and V by 1 base; bases with no gene match: 4. The CDR3 is 17 amino acids. Germline lookup yields CDR1 MNHEY and CDR2 SMNVEV (reference sequence). This clonotype has just a few counts. What it binds is not known. From the 5' RACE reads, TCRdb called clonotypes with MiXCR, one entry per CDR3 protein. The sample yields around 590,000 distinct CDR3 sequences, over 9% seen once. Findings and caveats of the study: Though weaker, the secondary response peaked faster, on day 5 versus 15.

Material: PBMCs, obtained on the day of the yellow fever booster vaccination. The clonotype was recovered from a man aged 30-40 years who received the YFV17D yellow fever vaccine. The V and J genes are TRBV27 and TRBJ2-3; 14 positions match TRBD2. The CDR3 DNA is TGTGCCAGCAGTTTATGGGGACTAGCGGGAGAACCAGATACGCAGTATTTT. It translates to CASSLWGLAGEPDTQYF.